This T cell receptor beta chain was captured by sequencing in a study of shared clonotypes between healthy human individuals. DNA at approximately 200 ng, 25,000 to 35,000 T cell genomes, went into sorted-subset replicate PCRs. Authors' processing steps: Owing to the provision of junction-only sequences devoid of quality scores by immunoSEQ, filtering differed. Data came from immunoSEQ multiplex PCR; TCRdb stores just in-frame clones and leaves some out. The DNA was the basis for D and trimming; V, J and clone size are from that table. The table lists 2 million to 3 million clones, over 85% of them singletons. Healthy HIV-negative adults without recent acute infections or vaccinations served as donors. Between the trimmed V and J ends, which lost 0 bases and 13 bases, there was a span of 9 bases. The CDR3 is 11 residues long. The germline V gene has CDR1 MGHRA and CDR2 YSYEKL.

This chain connects TRBV4-1 to TRBJ2-5; D remains ambiguous. Sequencing was performed on naive CD4+ T cells from PBMCs. Subset given: CD45RA+ positively selected. The receptor was derived from a man aged 18 to 30 in good health. Some clones in this sample may be carry-over from other donors' samples. CDR3 region: CASSQDRRRYF. Here the CDR3 DNA reads TGCGCCAGCAGCCAAGATCGGCGTCGGTACTTC.